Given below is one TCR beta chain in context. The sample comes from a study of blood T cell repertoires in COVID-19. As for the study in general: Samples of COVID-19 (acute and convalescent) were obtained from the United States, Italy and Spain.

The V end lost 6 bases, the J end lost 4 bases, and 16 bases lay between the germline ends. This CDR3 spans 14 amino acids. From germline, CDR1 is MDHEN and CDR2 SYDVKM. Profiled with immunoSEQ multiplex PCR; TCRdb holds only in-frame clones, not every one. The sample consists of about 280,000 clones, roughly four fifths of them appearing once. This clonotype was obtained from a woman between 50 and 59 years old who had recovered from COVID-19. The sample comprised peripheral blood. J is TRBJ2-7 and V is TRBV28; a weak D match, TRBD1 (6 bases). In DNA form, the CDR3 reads TGTGCCAGCAGCTATACAGGGAACAGGTACGAGCAGTACTTC. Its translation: CASSYTGNRYEQYF.